This record looks at one TCR beta chain sequence and its context. The antigen is unknown. This sample was included in a study of OX40 agonist ivuxolimab in advanced cancers. Study-wide context: Patients were roughly 81% male with ages roughly 23 to 79, mean approximately 55.

Overall study results and limits: At doses 0.1 to 3.0 mg/kg, CD4+ and CD8+ clones expanded.

TCRdb's table, derived via immunoSEQ multiplex PCR, lists solely in-frame clones and lacks some. The table includes some 19,000 clones, about four fifths detected once. This sequence was found in an adult with an advanced solid tumor such as melanoma, head and neck, liver or kidney cancer. The sequenced sample was CD4+ or CD8+ T cells sorted from blood, obtained in a trial of the OX40 agonist ivuxolimab.

The CDR3 sequence is CASSPGQENQPQHF. The CDR3 region has the DNA TGTGCCAGCAGTCCGGGACAGGAAAATCAGCCCCAGCATTTT. The rearrangement uses TRBV6-5 and TRBJ1-5; 8 bases are shared with TRBD1. Germline V gene sequence: CDR1 MNHEY, CDR2 SVGAGI. The CDR3 consists of 14 residues. V was clipped by 5 bases and J by 4 bases; unmatched bases: 4.